These 14 T cell receptor beta chains were all obtained from the same sample, sequenced in a study of blood T cell repertoires in COVID-19. Profiling relied on immunoSEQ multiplex PCR, and the TCRdb table lists in-frame clones only, not all of them. This table has about 220,000 clones, approximately 84% appearing once. The source material was peripheral blood. All receptors come from a man between 45 and 60 years old who had recovered from COVID-19.

This clone occurred a few times. The CDR3 sequence is CASSPAGGPYEQYF. The CDR3 coding sequence is TGTGCCAGCAGCCCAGCGGGAGGGCCCTACGAGCAGTACTTC. This chain links TRBV27 with TRBJ2-7; 10 positions agree with TRBD2. After removal of 6 bases from V and 2 bases from J, the junction contained 4 bases not matched to a gene. Germline CDR1 is MNHEY and CDR2 is SMNVEV (reference sequence). The CDR3 has 14 amino acids.

This clone was detected only a few times. The chain links TRBV6-5 to TRBJ1-2, with 11 bases identical to TRBD1. The CDR3 runs to 14 residues. V shed 2 bases, J shed 7 bases, and the junction held 3 bases outside the gene matches. Germline values: CDR1 MNHEY, CDR2 SVGAGI. The CDR3 here is CASSYTGQGAGYTF. The DNA of the CDR3 is TGTGCCAGCAGTTACACCGGACAGGGGGCTGGCTACACCTTC.

This sequence joins TRBV19 and TRBJ1-2, with 7 positions matching TRBD1. The CDR3 extends over 15 amino acids. J was trimmed by 3 bases and V by 4 bases; bases with no gene match: 8. Germline-derived CDR1 and CDR2 are LNHDA and SQIVND (reference sequence). CDR3 amino acids: CASSTQTGAHYGYTF. The CDR3 DNA reads as TGTGCCAGTAGTACCCAAACAGGGGCCCACTATGGCTACACCTTC.

The chain combines TRBV28 with TRBJ2-7; the match to TRBD2 covers 7 bases. CDR1 MDHEN and CDR2 SYDVKM come from the germline V gene. The J segment lost 2 bases and the V segment lost 6 bases, leaving 7 bases of the junction unmatched. CDR3 length: 14 amino acids. The CDR3 coding sequence is TGTGCCAGCAGCCTTAGCGGGCTGACCTACGAGCAGTACTTC. Amino acid sequence: CASSLSGLTYEQYF.

This chain joins TRBV9 and TRBJ2-7; TRBD2 might be the D (5 bases). CDR3 length: 14 residues. V was pared by 2 bases and J by 2 bases, with 11 bases between. Germline V gene data show CDR1 as SGDLS and CDR2 as YYNGEE. The CDR3 protein is CASSVTAAAYEQYF. CDR3 bases: TGTGCCAGCAGCGTCACAGCGGCAGCCTACGAGCAGTACTTC.

CDR3 loop: CASSLYRESYEQYF. The CDR3 region has the DNA TGTGCCAGTAGTTTGTATCGCGAGAGCTACGAGCAGTACTTC. The chain combines TRBV19 with TRBJ2-7; no firm D call. The CDR3 has 14 residues. Germline CDR1 and CDR2: LNHDA and SQIVND (reference sequence). V was cut by 5 bases and J by 3 bases, with 14 bases left in between.

V is TRBV3-1 (or the pseudogene TRBV3-2) and J is TRBJ2-3, with 8 bases aligning to TRBD2. V shed 5 bases and J 3 bases; nucleotides not matched to a gene: 4. Germline V gene lookup returns CDR1 LGHDT and CDR2 YNNKEL (reference sequence). The CDR3 is 14 residues long. As DNA, the CDR3 is TGTGCCAGCAGCTTTACGGGAGGGACAGATACGCAGTATTTT. Its protein product is CASSFTGGTDTQYF.

The gene calls are TRBV24-1 and TRBJ2-7; D possibly corresponds to TRBD2 (5 bases). The CDR3 is 16 amino acids. Germline CDR1 is KGHDR and CDR2 is SFDVKD. The ends were cut back, 1 base at V and 4 bases at J, with 16 bases in the middle. The CDR3 reads CATSDFSVDGIYEQYF. The CDR3 nucleotides are TGTGCCACCAGTGATTTTAGCGTGGACGGGATTTACGAGCAGTACTTC.

This rearrangement joins TRBV6-2 or TRBV6-3 to TRBJ2-5, with 9 bases identical to TRBD2. The V and J ends lost 2 bases and 1 base, in that order; junction bases with no gene match: 5. Looked up from germline, CDR1 is MNHEY and CDR2 is SVGEGT. This CDR3 is built from 16 residues. CDR3 sequence (DNA): TGTGCCAGCAGTTACGCGGCTAGCGGGGCCCAAGAGACCCAGTACTTC. It encodes CASSYAASGAQETQYF.

The V call is TRBV5-1, the J call TRBJ2-1, with TRBD2 as a possible D gene (7 bases). V was trimmed by 7 bases and J by 8 bases, leaving 19 bases between them. The CDR3 covers 14 residues. From germline, CDR1 is SGHRS and CDR2 YFSETQ. CDR3 in amino acids: CASQIGGPLDEQFF. For the CDR3, the DNA is TGCGCCAGCCAAATCGGGGGGCCTCTCGATGAGCAGTTCTTC.

The chain couples TRBV6-5 to TRBJ2-7; 12 bases fit TRBD2. Unmatched junction bases numbered 5, after V lost 6 bases and J lost 2 bases. The CDR3 runs to 15 residues. Germline V gene lookup returns CDR1 MNHEY and CDR2 SVGAGI. Here the CDR3 DNA reads TGTGCCAGCAGGAGACTAGCGGGAGAGACCTACGAGCAGTACTTC. Protein product: CASRRLAGETYEQYF.

The V and J genes are TRBV7-9 and TRBJ1-1; D is uncertain. The CDR3 length is 12 residues. The germline V gene encodes CDR1 SEHNR and CDR2 FQNEAQ (reference sequence). V was trimmed by 7 bases and J by 2 bases, leaving 8 bases between them. CDR3 loop: CASNRVNTEAFF. The DNA for the CDR3 is TGTGCCAGCAACAGAGTTAACACTGAAGCTTTCTTT.

This rearrangement joins TRBV5-6 to TRBJ2-7; 7 bases line up with TRBD1. With V trimmed by 4 bases and J by 2 bases, 6 bases remained unmatched. CDR3 length: 14 amino acids. Germline V CDR1 and CDR2: SGHDT, YYEEEE. CDR3 protein: CASSRPGTAYEQYF. CDR3 DNA: TGTGCCAGCAGCCGTCCCGGGACAGCCTACGAGCAGTACTTC.

V and J are TRBV29-1 and TRBJ2-3; no clear D. Germline V lookup: CDR1 SQVTM, CDR2 ANQGSEA. The CDR3 is made up of 12 amino acids. The V gene lost 5 bases and the J gene lost 6 bases, with 12 bases spanning the gap. The CDR3 nucleotides read TGCAGCGTTTGGGCCCGACGGGATACGCAGTATTTT. The encoded protein is CSVWARRDTQYF.